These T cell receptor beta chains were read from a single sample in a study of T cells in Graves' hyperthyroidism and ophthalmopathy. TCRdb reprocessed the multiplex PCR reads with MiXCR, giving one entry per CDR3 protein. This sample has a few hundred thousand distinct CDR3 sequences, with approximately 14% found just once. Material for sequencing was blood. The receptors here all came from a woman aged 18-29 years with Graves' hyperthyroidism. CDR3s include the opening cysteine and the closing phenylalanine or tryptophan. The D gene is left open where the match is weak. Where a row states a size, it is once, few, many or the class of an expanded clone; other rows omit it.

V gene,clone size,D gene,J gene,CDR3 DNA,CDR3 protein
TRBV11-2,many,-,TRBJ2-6,TGTGCCAGCAGCTTAGGCACAGCTGCTGCTGGGGCCAACGTCCTGACTTTC,CASSLGTAAAGANVLTF
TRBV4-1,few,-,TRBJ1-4,TGCGCCAGCAGCAAAAGGAGGCCCCTACCTGAGGGTGAAAAACTGTTTTTT,CASSKRRPLPEGEKLFF
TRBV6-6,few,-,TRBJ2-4,TGTGCCAGCAGTTACCTTAGCAACTTC,CASSYLSNF
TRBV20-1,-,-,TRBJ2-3,TGCAGTGCTAGAGAAGGGCCAGCGGGTTCAACAGATACGCAGTATTTT,CSAREGPAGSTDTQYF
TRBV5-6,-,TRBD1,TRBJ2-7,TGTGCCAGCAGCTTGGGAGGGACAGGGGGCATGGACGAGCAGTACTTC,CASSLGGTGGMDEQYF
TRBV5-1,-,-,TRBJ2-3,TGCGCCAGCAGCCCAGCGGCAAGCACAGATACGCAGTATTTT,CASSPAASTDTQYF
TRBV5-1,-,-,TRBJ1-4,TGCGCCAGCAGCTTGGGACAGCGGAGAGATAATGAAAAACTGTTTTTT,CASSLGQRRDNEKLFF
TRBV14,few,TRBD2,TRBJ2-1,TGTGCCAGCAGCCAAGACTCAGCGGGATTGGAAAAGTTCTTC,CASSQDSAGLEKFF
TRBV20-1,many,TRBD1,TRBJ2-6,TGCAGTGCTAATCTCGGGACAGGGAGCTCTGGGGCCAACGTCCTGACTTTC,CSANLGTGSSGANVLTF
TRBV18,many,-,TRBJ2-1,TGTGCCAGCTCACCACCGACCACGAGCTCCTACAATGAGCAGTTCTTC,CASSPPTTSSYNEQFF
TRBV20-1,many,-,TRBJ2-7,TGCAGTGCTCTCAAAACCTACGAGCAGTACTTC,CSALKTYEQYF
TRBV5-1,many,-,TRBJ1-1,TGCGCCAGCAGCTTATCAAGCTGGTTCGGGTCAGGGCCCAACACTGAAGCTTTCTTT,CASSLSSWFGSGPNTEAFF
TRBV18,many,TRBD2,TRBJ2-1,TGTGCCAGCTCACCAAGGGCGGCTAGCGGGAGTAGTTCCTACAATGAGCAGTTCTTC,CASSPRAASGSSSYNEQFF
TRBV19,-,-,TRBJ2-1,TGTGCCAGTAGTATCTTAAGCTCCTACAATGAGCAGTTCTTC,CASSILSSYNEQFF
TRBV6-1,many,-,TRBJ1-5,TGTGCCAGCAGTGACTTGGTGGGTAGCAATCAGCCCCAGCATTTT,CASSDLVGSNQPQHF